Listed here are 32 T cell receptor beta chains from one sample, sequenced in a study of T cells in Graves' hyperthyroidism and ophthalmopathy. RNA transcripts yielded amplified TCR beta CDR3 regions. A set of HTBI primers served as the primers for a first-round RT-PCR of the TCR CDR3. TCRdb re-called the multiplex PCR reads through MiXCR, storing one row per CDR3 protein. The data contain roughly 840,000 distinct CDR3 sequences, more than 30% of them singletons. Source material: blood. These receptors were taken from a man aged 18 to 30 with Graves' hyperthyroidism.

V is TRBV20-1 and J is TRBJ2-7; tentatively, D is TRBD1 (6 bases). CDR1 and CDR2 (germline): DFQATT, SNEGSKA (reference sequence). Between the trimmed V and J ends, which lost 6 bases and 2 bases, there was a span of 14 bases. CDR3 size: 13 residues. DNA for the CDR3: TGCAGTGCCCACCGGACAGCCACCTACGAGCAGTACTTC. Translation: CSAHRTATYEQYF.

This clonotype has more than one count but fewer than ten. The CDR3 is CASSVGGWDEAFF. CDR3 nucleotides: TGTGCCAGCAGCGTAGGTGGCTGGGATGAAGCTTTCTTT. This chain links TRBV9 with TRBJ1-1, with D uncertain. Trimming left V 0 bases short and J 7 bases short, with 10 bases between. This CDR3 has 13 residues. Germline CDR1 SGDLS, CDR2 YYNGEE.

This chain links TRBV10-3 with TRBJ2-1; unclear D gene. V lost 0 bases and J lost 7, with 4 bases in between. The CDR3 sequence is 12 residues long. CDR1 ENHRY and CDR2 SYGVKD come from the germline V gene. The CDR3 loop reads CAISESTNEQFF. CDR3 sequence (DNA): TGTGCCATCAGTGAGTCGACAAATGAGCAGTTCTTC.

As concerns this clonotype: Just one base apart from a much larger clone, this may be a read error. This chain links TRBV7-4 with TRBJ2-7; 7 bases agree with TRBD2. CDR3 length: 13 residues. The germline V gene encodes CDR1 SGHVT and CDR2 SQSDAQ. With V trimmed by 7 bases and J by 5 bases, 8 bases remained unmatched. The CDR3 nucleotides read TGTGCCAGCACCGGGGCTAGCGGAGACGAGCAGTACTTC. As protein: CASTGASGDEQYF.

The CDR3 loop is CASSQARTSGAPQETQYF. CDR3 nucleotides: TGCGCCAGCAGCCAAGCGAGGACTAGCGGGGCCCCCCAAGAGACCCAGTACTTC. The chain links TRBV4-1 to TRBJ2-5; the match to TRBD2 covers 12 bases. Looked up from germline, CDR1 is MGHRA and CDR2 is YSYEKL. The V and J ends lost 1 base and 1 base, in that order; junction bases with no gene match: 7. The CDR3 spans 18 residues.

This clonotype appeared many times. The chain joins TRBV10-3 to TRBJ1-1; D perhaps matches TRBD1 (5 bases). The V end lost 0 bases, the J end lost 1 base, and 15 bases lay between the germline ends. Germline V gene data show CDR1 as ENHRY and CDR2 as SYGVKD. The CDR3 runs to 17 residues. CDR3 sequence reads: CAISESGGFGRNTEAFF. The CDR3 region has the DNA TGTGCCATCAGTGAGTCCGGGGGGTTCGGACGGAACACTGAAGCTTTCTTT.

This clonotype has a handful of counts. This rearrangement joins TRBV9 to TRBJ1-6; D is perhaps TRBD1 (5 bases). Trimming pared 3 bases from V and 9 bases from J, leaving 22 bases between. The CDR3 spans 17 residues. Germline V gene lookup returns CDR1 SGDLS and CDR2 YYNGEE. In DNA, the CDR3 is TGTGCCAGCAGCGGACCCTTGAGGGCAGGGAGAAGTTCACCCCTCCACTTT. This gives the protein CASSGPLRAGRSSPLHF.

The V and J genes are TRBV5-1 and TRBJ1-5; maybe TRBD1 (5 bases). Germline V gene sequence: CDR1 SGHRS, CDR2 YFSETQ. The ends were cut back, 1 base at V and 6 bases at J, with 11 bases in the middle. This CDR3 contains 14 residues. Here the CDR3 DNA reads TGCGCCAGCAGCTTGCTTTCCGGGGGTCAGCCCCAGCATTTT. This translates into CASSLLSGGQPQHF.

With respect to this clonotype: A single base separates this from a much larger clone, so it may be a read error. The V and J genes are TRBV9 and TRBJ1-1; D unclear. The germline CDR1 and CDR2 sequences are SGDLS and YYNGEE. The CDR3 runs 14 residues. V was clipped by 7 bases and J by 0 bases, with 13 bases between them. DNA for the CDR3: TGTGCCAGCGGCGAGTGGGGTATGAACACTGAAGCTTTCTTT. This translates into CASGEWGMNTEAFF.

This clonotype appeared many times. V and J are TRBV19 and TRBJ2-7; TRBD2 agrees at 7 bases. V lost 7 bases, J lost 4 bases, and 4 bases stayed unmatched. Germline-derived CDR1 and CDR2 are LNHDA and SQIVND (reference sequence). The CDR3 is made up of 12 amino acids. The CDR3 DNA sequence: TGTGCCAGTACCAGGGAGGGTTACGAGCAGTACTTC. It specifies CASTREGYEQYF. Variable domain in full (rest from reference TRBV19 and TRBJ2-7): DGGITQSPKYLFRKEGQNVTLSCEQNLNHDAMYWYRQDPGQGLRLIYYSQIVNDFQKGDIAEGYSVSREKKESFPLTVTSAQKNPTAFYLCASTREGYEQYFGPGTRLTVT.

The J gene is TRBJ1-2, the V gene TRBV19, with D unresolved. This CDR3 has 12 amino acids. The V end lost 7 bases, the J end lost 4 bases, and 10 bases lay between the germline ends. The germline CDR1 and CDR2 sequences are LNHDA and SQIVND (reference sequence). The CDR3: CASMRSTYGYTF. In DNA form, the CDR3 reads TGTGCCAGTATGCGATCGACCTATGGCTACACCTTC.

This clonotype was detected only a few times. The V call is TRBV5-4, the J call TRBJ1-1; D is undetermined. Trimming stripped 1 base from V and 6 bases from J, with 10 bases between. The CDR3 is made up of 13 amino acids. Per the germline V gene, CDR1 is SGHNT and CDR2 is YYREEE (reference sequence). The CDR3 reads CASSLSGTAEAFF. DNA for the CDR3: TGTGCCAGCAGCTTGTCCGGTACCGCTGAAGCTTTCTTT.

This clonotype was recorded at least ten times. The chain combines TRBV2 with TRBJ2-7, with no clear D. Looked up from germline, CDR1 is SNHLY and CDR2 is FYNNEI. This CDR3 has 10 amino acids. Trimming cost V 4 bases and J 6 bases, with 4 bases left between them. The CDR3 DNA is TGTGCCAGCAGTGTGGTCGAGCAGTACTTC. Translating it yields CASSVVEQYF.

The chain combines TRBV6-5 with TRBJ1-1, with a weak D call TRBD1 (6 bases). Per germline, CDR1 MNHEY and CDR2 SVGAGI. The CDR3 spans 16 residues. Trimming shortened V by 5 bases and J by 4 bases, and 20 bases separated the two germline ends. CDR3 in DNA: TGTGCCAGCAGTCGCCCGGCAGGGGATGTTGGCACTGAAGCTTTCTTT. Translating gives CASSRPAGDVGTEAFF.

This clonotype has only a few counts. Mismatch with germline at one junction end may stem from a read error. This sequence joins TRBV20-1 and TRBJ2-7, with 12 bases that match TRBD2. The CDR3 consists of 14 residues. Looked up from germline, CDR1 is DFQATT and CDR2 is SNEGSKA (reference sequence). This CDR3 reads CSTRTSGGFYEQYF. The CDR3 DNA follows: TGCAGTACTAGAACTAGCGGGGGGTTCTACGAGCAGTACTTC.

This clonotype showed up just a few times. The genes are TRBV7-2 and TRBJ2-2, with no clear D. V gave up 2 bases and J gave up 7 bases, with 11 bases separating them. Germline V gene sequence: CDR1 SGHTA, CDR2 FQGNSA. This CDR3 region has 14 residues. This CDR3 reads CASSLRTNGGELFF. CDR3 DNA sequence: TGTGCCAGCAGCTTAAGGACGAACGGCGGGGAGCTGTTTTTT.

The CDR3 loop is CASKGDSKTQYF. CDR3 sequence (DNA): TGTGCCAGCAAGGGGGACAGCAAGACCCAGTACTTC. This chain connects TRBV7-9 to TRBJ2-5; 7 nucleotides match TRBD1. Trimming removed 7 bases from V and 6 bases from J; junction bases left unmatched: 5. CDR3 length equals 12 residues. The germline CDR1 and CDR2 sequences are SEHNR and FQNEAQ (reference sequence).

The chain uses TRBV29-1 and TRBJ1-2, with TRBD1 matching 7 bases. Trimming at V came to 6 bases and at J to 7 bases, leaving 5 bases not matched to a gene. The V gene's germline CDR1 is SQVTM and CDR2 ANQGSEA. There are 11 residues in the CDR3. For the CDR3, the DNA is TGCAGCGTAGACAGGGTTGCTGGCTACACCTTC. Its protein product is CSVDRVAGYTF.

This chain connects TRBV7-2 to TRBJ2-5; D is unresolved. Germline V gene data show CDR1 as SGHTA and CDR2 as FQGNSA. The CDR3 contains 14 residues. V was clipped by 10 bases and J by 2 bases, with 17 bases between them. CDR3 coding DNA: TGTGCCACGGACCCACCAGCGCTTCAAGAGACCCAGTACTTC. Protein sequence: CATDPPALQETQYF.

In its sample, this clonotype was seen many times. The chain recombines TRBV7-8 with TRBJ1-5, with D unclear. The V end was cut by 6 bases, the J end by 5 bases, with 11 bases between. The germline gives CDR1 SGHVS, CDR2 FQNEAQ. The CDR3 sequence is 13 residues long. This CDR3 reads CASRPAGDQPQHF. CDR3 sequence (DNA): TGTGCCAGCAGACCCGCCGGAGATCAGCCCCAGCATTTT.

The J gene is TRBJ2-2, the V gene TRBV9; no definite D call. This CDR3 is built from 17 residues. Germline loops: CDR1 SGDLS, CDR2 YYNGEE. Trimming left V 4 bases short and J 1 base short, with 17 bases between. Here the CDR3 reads CASSTQAQIWNTGELFF. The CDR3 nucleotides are TGTGCCAGCAGCACCCAAGCGCAGATCTGGAACACCGGGGAGCTGTTTTTT.

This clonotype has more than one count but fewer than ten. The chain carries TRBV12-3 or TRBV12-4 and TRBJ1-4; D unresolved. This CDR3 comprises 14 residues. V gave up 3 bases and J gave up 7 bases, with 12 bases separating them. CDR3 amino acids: CASSLYGWGEKLFF. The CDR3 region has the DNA TGTGCCAGCAGTTTGTACGGGTGGGGTGAAAAACTGTTTTTT.

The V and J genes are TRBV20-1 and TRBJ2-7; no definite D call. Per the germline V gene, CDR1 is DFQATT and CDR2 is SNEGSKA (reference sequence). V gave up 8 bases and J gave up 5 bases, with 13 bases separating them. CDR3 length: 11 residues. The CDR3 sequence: CSSYGPDEQYF. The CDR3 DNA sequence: TGCAGTAGCTACGGTCCCGACGAGCAGTACTTC.

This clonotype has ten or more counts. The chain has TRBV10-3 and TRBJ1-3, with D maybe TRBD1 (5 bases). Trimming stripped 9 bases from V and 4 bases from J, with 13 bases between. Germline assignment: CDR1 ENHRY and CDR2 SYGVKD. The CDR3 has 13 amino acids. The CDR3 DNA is TGTGCCATGAGTCCAGGGAGAGGAAACACCATATATTTT. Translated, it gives CAMSPGRGNTIYF.

CDR3: CASSRTGGTETQYF. DNA for the CDR3: TGTGCCAGCAGTAGGACAGGGGGGACGGAGACCCAGTACTTC. V is TRBV25-1 and J is TRBJ2-5; TRBD1 aligns across 10 bases. There are 14 residues in the CDR3. The germline CDR1 and CDR2 sequences are MGHDK and SYGVNS. Losses at the gene ends were 5 bases for V and 5 bases for J; bases not matched to a gene: 5.

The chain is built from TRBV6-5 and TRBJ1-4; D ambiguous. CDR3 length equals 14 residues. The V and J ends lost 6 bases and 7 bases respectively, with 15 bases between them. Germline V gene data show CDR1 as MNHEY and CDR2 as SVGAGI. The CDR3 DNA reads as TGTGCCAGCAGCCTCACGGATCCGGGTGAAAAACTGTTTTTT. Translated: CASSLTDPGEKLFF.

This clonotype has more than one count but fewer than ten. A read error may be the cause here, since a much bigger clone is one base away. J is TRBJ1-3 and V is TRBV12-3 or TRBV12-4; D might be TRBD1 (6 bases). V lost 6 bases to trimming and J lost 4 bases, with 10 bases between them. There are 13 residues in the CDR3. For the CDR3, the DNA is TGTGCCAGCAGACAGGGTACGGGAAACACCATATATTTT. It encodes CASRQGTGNTIYF.

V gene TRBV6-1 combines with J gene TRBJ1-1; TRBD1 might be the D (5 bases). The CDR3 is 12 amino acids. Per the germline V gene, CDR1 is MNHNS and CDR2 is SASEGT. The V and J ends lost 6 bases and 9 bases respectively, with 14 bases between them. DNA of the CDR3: TGTGCCAGCAGGGATATGGGGGGAAAAGCTTTCTTT. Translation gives CASRDMGGKAFF.

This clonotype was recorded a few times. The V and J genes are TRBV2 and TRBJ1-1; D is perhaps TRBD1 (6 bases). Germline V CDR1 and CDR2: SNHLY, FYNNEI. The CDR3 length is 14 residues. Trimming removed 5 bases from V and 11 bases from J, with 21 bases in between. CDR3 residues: CASSFDRLPKGAFF. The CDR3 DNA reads TGTGCCAGCAGTTTCGACAGGCTACCTAAGGGGGCTTTCTTT.

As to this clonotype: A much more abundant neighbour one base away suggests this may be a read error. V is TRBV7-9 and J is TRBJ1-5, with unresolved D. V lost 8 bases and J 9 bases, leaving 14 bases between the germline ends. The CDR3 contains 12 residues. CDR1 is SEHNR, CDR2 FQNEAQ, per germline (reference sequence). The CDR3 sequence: CASGVGDRPQHF. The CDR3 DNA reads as TGTGCCAGCGGGGTTGGAGATCGGCCCCAGCATTTT.

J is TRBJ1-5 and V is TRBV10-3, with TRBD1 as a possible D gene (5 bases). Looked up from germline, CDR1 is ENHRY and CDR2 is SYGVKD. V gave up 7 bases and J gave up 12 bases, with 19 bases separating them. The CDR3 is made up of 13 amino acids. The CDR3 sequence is CAIKGDSKAVQHF. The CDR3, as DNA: TGTGCCATCAAAGGGGACTCTAAGGCGGTCCAGCATTTT.

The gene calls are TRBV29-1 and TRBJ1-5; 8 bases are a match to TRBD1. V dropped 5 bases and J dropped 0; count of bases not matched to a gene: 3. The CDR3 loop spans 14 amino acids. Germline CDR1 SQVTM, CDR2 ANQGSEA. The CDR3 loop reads CSVMTGDSNQPQHF. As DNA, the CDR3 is TGCAGCGTTATGACAGGGGATAGCAATCAGCCCCAGCATTTT.